Shown below are 7 T cell receptor beta chains from a single sample sequenced in a study of PD-L1 blockade in urothelial cancer. Sample time point: peripheral blood 6 weeks after treatment start. TCRdb's table, derived via immunoSEQ multiplex PCR, lists solely in-frame clones and lacks some. The table lists under 60,000 clones, around 86% of them singletons. The source material was PBMCs, sampled around atezolizumab (anti-PD-L1) treatment. The origin of the receptors is a man in his sixties with urothelial cancer.

The DNA for the CDR3 is TGTGCCAGCAGTCGAGGGACAGGGGAAAGGTACGAGCAGTACTTC. Residues: CASSRGTGERYEQYF. The chain is built from TRBV6-6 and TRBJ2-7, with TRBD1 identical over 10 bases. Trimming took 5 bases from V and 4 from J; bases not matched to a gene: 8. The CDR3 runs 15 residues. Per the germline V gene, CDR1 is MNHNY and CDR2 is SVGAGI (reference sequence).

The rearrangement uses TRBV5-1 and TRBJ1-1; 7 bases fit TRBD1. CDR1 SGHRS and CDR2 YFSETQ come from the germline V gene. The CDR3 runs to 12 residues. The V and J ends lost 0 bases and 10 bases, in that order; junction bases with no gene match: 3. CDR3 in DNA: TGCGCCAGCAGCTTGGGACAGGGAGGAGCTTTCTTT. Translated, it gives CASSLGQGGAFF. The whole variable domain, filled in from reference TRBV5-1 and TRBJ1-1, reads KAGVTQTPRYLIKTRGQQVTLSCSPISGHRSVSWYQQTPGQGLQFLFEYFSETQRNKGNFPGRFSGRQFSNSRSEMNVSTLELGDSALYLCASSLGQGGAFFGQGTRLTVV.

The rearrangement uses TRBV19 and TRBJ2-7, with 7 bases fitting TRBD1. Germline values: CDR1 LNHDA, CDR2 SQIVND (reference sequence). The V and J ends lost 7 bases and 6 bases, in that order; junction bases with no gene match: 12. CDR3 length equals 14 residues. CDR3 protein: CASKKEGAGIEQYF. CDR3 sequence (DNA): TGTGCCAGTAAAAAAGAGGGGGCAGGCATCGAGCAGTACTTC.

The chain employs TRBV25-1 and TRBJ2-1; unclear D gene. V dropped 2 bases and J dropped 4 bases, with 9 bases sitting between them. This CDR3 is built from 14 residues. Germline V gives CDR1 MGHDK, CDR2 SYGVNS. The CDR3 DNA reads as TGTGCCAGCAGTGAAGAGACACCGTACAATGAGCAGTTCTTC. Protein product: CASSEETPYNEQFF.

The chain recombines TRBV5-6 with TRBJ2-6, with TRBD1 identical over 9 bases. The CDR3 runs 18 residues. Per germline, CDR1 SGHDT and CDR2 YYEEEE. Unmatched junction bases numbered 10, after V lost 6 bases and J lost 0 bases. CDR3 region: CASTFGTGSHSGANVLTF. The CDR3, as DNA: TGTGCCAGCACCTTTGGGACAGGGTCGCACTCTGGGGCCAACGTCCTGACTTTC.

The chain combines TRBV30 with TRBJ1-5, with no clear D. The germline CDR1 and CDR2 sequences are GTSNPN and SVGIG (reference sequence). Trimming took 1 base from V and 0 from J, leaving 16 bases between them. The CDR3 is 17 residues long. The CDR3 sequence is CAWSDGGLAYSNQPQHF. In DNA, the CDR3 is TGTGCCTGGAGTGATGGAGGGCTTGCCTATAGCAATCAGCCCCAGCATTTT.

This chain links TRBV7-2 with TRBJ2-2; 8 bases fit TRBD2. The CDR3 totals 15 residues. CDR1 and CDR2 from the germline V gene are SGHTA and FQGNSA. J lost 5 bases, V lost 5 bases, and 7 bases had no gene match. The CDR3 is CASSVGGAGTGELFF. CDR3 DNA sequence: TGTGCCAGCAGCGTCGGGGGGGCTGGGACCGGGGAGCTGTTTTTT.